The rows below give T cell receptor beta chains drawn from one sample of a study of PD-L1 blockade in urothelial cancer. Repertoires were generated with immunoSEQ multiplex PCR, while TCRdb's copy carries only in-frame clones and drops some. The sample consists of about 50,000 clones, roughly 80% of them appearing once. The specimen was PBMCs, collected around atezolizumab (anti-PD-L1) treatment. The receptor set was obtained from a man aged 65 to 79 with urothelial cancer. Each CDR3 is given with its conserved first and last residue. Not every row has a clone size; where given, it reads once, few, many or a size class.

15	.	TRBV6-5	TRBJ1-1	CASSYGGQGRTEAFF
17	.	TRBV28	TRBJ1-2	CASSGGTGGTLNYGYTF
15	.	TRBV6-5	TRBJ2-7	CASRKREEDTYEQYF
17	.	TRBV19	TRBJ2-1	CASRAPRGGSSYNEQFF
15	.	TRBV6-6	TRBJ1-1	CASSYQGAENTEAFF
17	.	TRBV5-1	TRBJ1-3	CASSLLGQGTTGNTIYF
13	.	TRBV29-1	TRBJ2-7	CSVDLGQGYEQYF
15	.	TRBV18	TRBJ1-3	CASSLTGGTGNTIYF
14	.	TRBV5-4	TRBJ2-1	CASSGRFPYNEQFF
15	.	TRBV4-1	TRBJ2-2	CASSQGQRVTGELFF
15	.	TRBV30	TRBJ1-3	CAWSVRGTSGNTIYF
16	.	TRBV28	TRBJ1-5	CASSSRDRETGQPQHF
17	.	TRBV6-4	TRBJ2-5	CASSDRNIAGERETQYF
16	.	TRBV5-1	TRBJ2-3	CASSLRGGTVADTQYF
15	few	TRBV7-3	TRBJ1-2	CASSPLGGQDYGYTF
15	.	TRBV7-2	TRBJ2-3	CASSRQGAVTDTQYF
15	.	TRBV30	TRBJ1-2	CAWRGPGGVNYGYTF
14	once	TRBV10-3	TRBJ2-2	CATTGAGDTGELFF
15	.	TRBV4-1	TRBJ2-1	CASSQGTSGRYEQFF
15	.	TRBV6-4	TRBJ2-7	CANRDTKRGFYEQYF
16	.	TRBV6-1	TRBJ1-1	CASSDLPGQGSTEAFF
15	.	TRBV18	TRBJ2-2	CASSPPSRDSGELFF